Given below is one T cell receptor beta chain in context. Antigen specificity is unknown. Profiled with immunoSEQ multiplex PCR; TCRdb holds only in-frame clones, not every one. The table shows 100,000 to 150,000 clones, with approximately 90% occurring only once. The data were taken from a study of T cell responses to AZD1222 COVID-19 vaccine. Study-wide results and caveats: After the peak T cell response, and only then, were repertoires sampled. Among AZD1222 vaccinees, only 6 or 7 were seropositive at baseline. Donors, mostly white British, included more females; clonal diversity was possibly underestimated.

This CDR3 is 16 amino acids long. Trimming took 4 bases from V and 0 from J; bases not matched to a gene: 1. From germline, CDR1 is LGHNA and CDR2 YNFKEQ. The chain is built from TRBV4-2 and TRBJ2-1; 12 bases agree with TRBD2. This receptor was obtained from an adult in good health. Sequenced here: peripheral blood, sampled on day 0 of AZD1222 vaccination. The CDR3, as DNA: TGTGCCAGCAGCCGGACTAGCGGGGCCTCCTACAATGAGCAGTTCTTC. Translating gives CASSRTSGASYNEQFF.